Listed below are T cell receptor beta chains from one sample, sequenced in a study of blood T cell repertoires in COVID-19. The protocol was immunoSEQ multiplex PCR, while the TCRdb copy is restricted to in-frame clones and leaves out a portion. The sample contains about 160,000 clones, more than 60% of which appear only once. Sequencing input: peripheral blood. The receptor source for this set is a man between 60 and 75 years old with acute or convalescent COVID-19. Both conserved end residues are part of each CDR3. The order of the fields is CDR3 protein, CDR3 DNA, J gene, D gene, V gene, clone size. D genes are given only for firm matches. Where a row states a size, it is once, few, many or the class of an expanded clone; other rows omit it.

CATSGRSNQPQHF	TGTGCCACCAGTGGGCGGAGCAATCAGCCCCAGCATTTT	TRBJ1-5	NA	TRBV24-1	few
CASSPLAGGHYGYTF	TGTGCCAGCAGTCCTCTCGCGGGGGGCCACTATGGCTACACCTTC	TRBJ1-2	NA	TRBV27	NA
CASSSRHANTEAFF	TGTGCCAGCAGCTCTCGACATGCGAACACTGAAGCTTTCTTT	TRBJ1-1	NA	TRBV7-2	once
CASSIEDSFTEAFF	TGTGCCAGTAGTATAGAGGACAGCTTCACTGAAGCTTTCTTT	TRBJ1-1	NA	TRBV19	few
CASSLGARNYNSPLHF	TGTGCCAGCAGTTTGGGGGCACGGAACTATAATTCACCCCTCCACTTT	TRBJ1-6	NA	TRBV25-1	few
CASSEEGQGAPNEKLFF	TGTGCCAGCAGTGAAGAGGGACAGGGGGCACCTAATGAAAAACTGTTTTTT	TRBJ1-4	TRBD1	TRBV2	NA
CASSEQGNTEAFF	TGCGCCAGCAGTGAGCAGGGGAACACTGAAGCTTTCTTT	TRBJ1-1	NA	TRBV10-2	NA
CASSSGLAVQYF	TGTGCCAGCAGTTCTGGACTAGCGGTGCAGTATTTT	TRBJ2-3	TRBD2	TRBV27	NA
CATSRVGQGTDGYTF	TGTGCCACCAGCAGAGTGGGACAGGGGACGGACGGCTACACCTTC	TRBJ1-2	TRBD1	TRBV15	NA
CASSPNSGANSYEQYF	TGTGCCAGCTCACCCAATAGCGGGGCAAACTCCTACGAGCAGTACTTC	TRBJ2-7	TRBD2	TRBV18	NA
CASSETRTDYNEQFF	TGTGCCAGCAGTGAGACTCGGACAGACTACAATGAGCAGTTCTTC	TRBJ2-1	NA	TRBV2	NA
CAASPEGLAAVHEQFF	TGTGCCGCATCCCCCGAGGGACTAGCGGCGGTCCATGAGCAGTTCTTC	TRBJ2-1	TRBD2	TRBV10-3	NA
CASSYSMGATYEQYF	TGTGCCAGCAGTTACTCGATGGGCGCTACCTACGAGCAGTACTTC	TRBJ2-7	NA	TRBV6-5	NA
CSASLLEAGVTNEKLFF	TGCAGTGCTAGTCTTCTCGAGGCCGGTGTAACTAATGAAAAACTGTTTTTT	TRBJ1-4	NA	TRBV20-1	NA
CASSHLGPGNEQYF	TGTGCCAGCAGCCACCTGGGGCCAGGGAACGAGCAGTACTTC	TRBJ2-7	NA	TRBV4-2	NA
CASSPFIDSTEAFF	TGCGCCAGCAGCCCGTTTATCGACTCTACTGAAGCTTTCTTT	TRBJ1-1	NA	TRBV5-1	NA
CASSQAGGIYEQYF	TGTGCCAGCAGCCAAGCCGGAGGGATCTACGAGCAGTACTTC	TRBJ2-7	NA	TRBV3-1/TRBV3-2	NA
CASSRPGTGATYEQYF	TGTGCCAGCTCACGACCCGGGACAGGGGCTACGTACGAGCAGTACTTC	TRBJ2-7	TRBD1	TRBV18	few
CASSEEGRGRETQYF	TGTGCCAGCAGTGAAGAGGGCAGGGGGCGGGAGACCCAGTACTTC	TRBJ2-5	TRBD1	TRBV6-1	NA
CASSIQGAPSTYGYTF	TGTGCCAGCAGTATCCAGGGGGCTCCCTCTACCTATGGCTACACCTTC	TRBJ1-2	TRBD1	TRBV27	NA
CAWGGRRSSYNEQFF	TGTGCCTGGGGGGGGAGAAGGAGCTCCTACAATGAGCAGTTCTTC	TRBJ2-1	NA	TRBV30	NA
CASSPWTSGGMTYNEQFF	TGTGCCAGCAGTCCGTGGACTAGCGGGGGGATGACCTACAATGAGCAGTTCTTC	TRBJ2-1	TRBD2	TRBV6-6	few
CASSVEQFREGNTIYF	TGTGCCAGCAGCGTAGAGCAATTTCGCGAGGGAAACACCATATATTTT	TRBJ1-3	NA	TRBV9	NA
CASRTSSRENQPQHF	TGTGCCAGCAGGACTAGTTCACGGGAAAATCAGCCCCAGCATTTT	TRBJ1-5	NA	TRBV2	NA
CASSLTGENEKLFF	TGTGCCAGCAGCTTAACAGGGGAAAATGAAAAACTGTTTTTT	TRBJ1-4	TRBD1	TRBV11-2	NA
CASTSSYNEQFF	TGTGCCAGTACGAGCTCCTACAATGAGCAGTTCTTC	TRBJ2-1	NA	TRBV19	NA
CAISVVLDSPNTEAFF	TGTGCCATCAGTGTGGTTTTGGACAGTCCTAACACTGAAGCTTTCTTT	TRBJ1-1	NA	TRBV10-3	NA
CASSSIAGGSSEQFF	TGTGCCAGCAGCTCGATAGCGGGGGGATCGAGTGAGCAGTTCTTC	TRBJ2-1	TRBD2	TRBV9	NA
CAHTRGTGANYGYTF	TGCGCACACACTAGGGGGACAGGGGCTAACTATGGCTACACCTTC	TRBJ1-2	TRBD1	TRBV5-1	NA
CASSPHRGWQFF	TGTGCCAGCAGCCCACACAGGGGGTGGCAGTTCTTC	TRBJ2-1	TRBD1	TRBV7-2	NA
CASSPGTKGDQEETQYF	TGCGCCAGCAGCCCTGGAACGAAGGGGGATCAGGAAGAGACCCAGTACTTC	TRBJ2-5	NA	TRBV4-3	NA
CASSQTGAGAFF	TGTGCCAGCAGCCAGACAGGGGCTGGCGCTTTCTTT	TRBJ1-1	TRBD1	TRBV11-2	few
CASRRGGGDAYEQYF	TGTGCCAGTAGAAGGGGGGGAGGGGACGCCTACGAGCAGTACTTC	TRBJ2-7	NA	TRBV19	NA
CASSHTGTGGDEQYF	TGTGCCAGCAGCCACACCGGGACAGGGGGCGACGAGCAGTACTTC	TRBJ2-7	TRBD1	TRBV7-3	NA
CASSEGTGGNSPLHF	TGTGCCAGCAGTGAAGGGACAGGGGGTAATTCACCCCTCCACTTT	TRBJ1-6	TRBD1	TRBV6-1	few
CASSVVQIPLHNQPQHF	TGTGCCAGCAGTGTCGTACAGATCCCTCTTCACAATCAGCCCCAGCATTTT	TRBJ1-5	NA	TRBV2	NA
CSVEEDQGDTQYF	TGCAGCGTTGAAGAAGACCAGGGCGATACGCAGTATTTT	TRBJ2-3	NA	TRBV29-1	NA
CASSQGGPGLRPLHF	TGCGCCAGCAGCCAGGGGGGGCCCGGCTTAAGACCCCTCCACTTT	TRBJ1-6	NA	TRBV4-1	NA
CASARAGEQYF	TGTGCCAGCGCGAGGGCCGGCGAGCAGTACTTC	TRBJ2-7	NA	TRBV12-3/TRBV12-4	NA
CASSIVGGYGYTF	TGTGCCAGTAGTATCGTCGGAGGCTATGGCTACACCTTC	TRBJ1-2	NA	TRBV19	many
CASSVSGWNQPQHF	TGTGCCAGCAGTGTGTCGGGGTGGAATCAGCCCCAGCATTTT	TRBJ1-5	NA	TRBV5-4	NA
CASSFGDRVGNQPQHF	TGTGCCAGCAGTTTCGGGGACAGGGTAGGAAATCAGCCCCAGCATTTT	TRBJ1-5	TRBD1	TRBV27	NA
CASSETLAFSNQPQHF	TGTGCCAGCAGTGAAACGTTGGCTTTCAGCAATCAGCCCCAGCATTTT	TRBJ1-5	NA	TRBV2	NA
CASSQERQGHNSPLHF	TGCGCCAGCAGCCAAGAACGACAGGGTCATAATTCACCCCTCCACTTT	TRBJ1-6	TRBD1	TRBV4-1	NA
CASSLRGEQFF	TGTGCCAGCAGCCTACGTGGTGAGCAGTTCTTC	TRBJ2-1	NA	TRBV7-3	NA
CASSESGAVEAFF	TGTGCCAGCAGTGAATCAGGGGCAGTTGAAGCTTTCTTT	TRBJ1-1	NA	TRBV6-1	NA
CASSYQGWGEQYF	TGTGCCAGCAGTTACCAGGGATGGGGCGAGCAGTACTTC	TRBJ2-7	NA	TRBV6-5	NA
CASSQGLSNQPQHF	TGTGCCAGCAGTCAGGGACTGAGCAATCAGCCCCAGCATTTT	TRBJ1-5	NA	TRBV27	NA
CASSFPVANRNQPQHF	TGTGCCAGTAGTTTCCCCGTGGCAAACCGTAATCAGCCCCAGCATTTT	TRBJ1-5	NA	TRBV19	NA
CASSMNTEAFF	TGTGCCAGTTCAATGAACACTGAAGCTTTCTTT	TRBJ1-1	NA	TRBV19	NA
CASSTTGGAYGYTF	TGTGCCAGCAGCACGACAGGGGGCGCATACGGCTACACCTTC	TRBJ1-2	TRBD1	TRBV27	NA